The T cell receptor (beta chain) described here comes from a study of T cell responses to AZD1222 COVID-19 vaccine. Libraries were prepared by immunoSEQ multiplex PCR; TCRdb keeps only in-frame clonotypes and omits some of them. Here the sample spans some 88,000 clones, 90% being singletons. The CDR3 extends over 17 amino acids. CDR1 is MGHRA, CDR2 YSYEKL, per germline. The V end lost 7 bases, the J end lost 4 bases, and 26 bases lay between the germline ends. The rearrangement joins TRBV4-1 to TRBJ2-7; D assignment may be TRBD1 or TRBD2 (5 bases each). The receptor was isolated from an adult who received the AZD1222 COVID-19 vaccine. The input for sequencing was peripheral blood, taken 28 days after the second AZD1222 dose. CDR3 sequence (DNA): TGCGCCAGCACTCAACTGGGGGTAGCTCCTAAATCTTACGAGCAGTACTTC. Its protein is CASTQLGVAPKSYEQYF.